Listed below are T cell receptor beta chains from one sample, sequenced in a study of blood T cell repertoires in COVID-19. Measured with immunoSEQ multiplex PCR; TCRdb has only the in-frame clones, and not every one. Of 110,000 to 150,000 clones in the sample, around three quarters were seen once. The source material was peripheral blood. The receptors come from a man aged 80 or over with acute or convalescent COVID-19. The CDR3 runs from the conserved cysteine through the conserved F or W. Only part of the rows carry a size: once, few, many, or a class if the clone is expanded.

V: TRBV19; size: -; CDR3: CASSIGASGGSYEQYF
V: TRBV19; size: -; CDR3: CASSIDLDAGSNQPQHF
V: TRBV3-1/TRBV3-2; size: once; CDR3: CASSQGRGLQAQYF
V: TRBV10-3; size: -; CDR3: CAISEVGGVNQPQHF
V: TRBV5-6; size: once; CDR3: CASSSSGTNFGLAGELFF
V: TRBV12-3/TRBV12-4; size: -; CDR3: CASTPTGRNTIYF
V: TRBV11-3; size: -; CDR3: CASSRGGTSNTGELFF
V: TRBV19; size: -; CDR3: CASTTLAGGAKNIQYF
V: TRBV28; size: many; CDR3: CASSSPSPTGNYGYTF
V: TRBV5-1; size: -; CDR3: CASSLAVPGALNTEAFF
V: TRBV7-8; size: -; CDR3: CASSPARDTQYF
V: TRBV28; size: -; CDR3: CATYTQGAGSGYTF
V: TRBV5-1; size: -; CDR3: CASSLNRDNYGYTF
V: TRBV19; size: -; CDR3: CASSTTGSNQPQHF
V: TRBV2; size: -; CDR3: CASMARRLSYNEQFF
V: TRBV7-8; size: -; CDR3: CASSLSTASRETQYF
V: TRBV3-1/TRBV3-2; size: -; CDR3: CASSQDPGTGVGTQYF
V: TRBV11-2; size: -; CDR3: CASSATGVGSRTEAFF
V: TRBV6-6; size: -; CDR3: CASSHAEGPLHF
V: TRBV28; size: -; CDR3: CASSSGQTNTEAFF
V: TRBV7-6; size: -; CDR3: CASSSRDRGTRGLEAFF
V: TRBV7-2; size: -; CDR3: CASSTGTNYNEQFF
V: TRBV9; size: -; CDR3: CASSQGAGGPGTNEQFF
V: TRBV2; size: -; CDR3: CASTVQGASQPQHF
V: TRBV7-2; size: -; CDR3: CASSLEGTGTYEQYF
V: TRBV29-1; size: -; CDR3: CSASGQGPLEQYF
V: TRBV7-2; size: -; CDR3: CASSPQWNTEAFF
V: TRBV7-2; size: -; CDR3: CASSLRGSGNTIYF
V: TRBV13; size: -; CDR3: CASSPQSLNTEAFF
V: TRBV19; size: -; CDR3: CASLDRDRAGYTF
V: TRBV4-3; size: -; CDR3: CASSQDFVTEAFF
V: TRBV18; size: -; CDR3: CASSPDFTNYGYTF
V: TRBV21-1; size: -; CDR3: CASSKRRGGEQFF
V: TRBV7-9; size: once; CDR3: CASSVERVGTEAFF
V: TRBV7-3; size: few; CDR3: CASSETFADTQYF
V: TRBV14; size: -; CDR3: CASSLQTSAGELFF
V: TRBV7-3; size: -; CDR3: CASSVQGTDSGANVLTF
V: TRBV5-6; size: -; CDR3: CASSPGQPGETQYF
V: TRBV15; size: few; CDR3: CATRQGQITDTQYF
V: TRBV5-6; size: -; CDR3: CASSSTGGWEKLFF
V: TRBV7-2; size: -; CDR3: CASSFDRQSETQYF
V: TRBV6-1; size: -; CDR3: CASSENRNYGYTF
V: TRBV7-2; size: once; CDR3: CASSLGRFYEQYF
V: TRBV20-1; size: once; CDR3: CSASAGQGNSPLHF
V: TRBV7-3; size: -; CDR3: CASSLGTGLTEAFF
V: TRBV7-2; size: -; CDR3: CASSFPGSGNTIYF
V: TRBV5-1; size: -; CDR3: CASSTGDISTYGYTF
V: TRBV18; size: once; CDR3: CASSPKGAGGESPLHF
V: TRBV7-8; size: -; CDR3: CASSKGQGAYNEQFF
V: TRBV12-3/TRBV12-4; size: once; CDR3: CASTSGDEQFF
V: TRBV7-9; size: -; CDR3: CASSSNFLGQGFVYEQYF
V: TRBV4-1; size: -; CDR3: CASSQVPAGLRETQYF
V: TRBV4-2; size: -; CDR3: CASSQEPLINPSGNTIYF
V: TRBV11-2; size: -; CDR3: CASSYDLDTQYF
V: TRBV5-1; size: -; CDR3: CASSPAGDTEAFF